This T cell receptor beta chain appears in the sequencing data of a study of identical twins (TCRdb year 2016). The study in broad terms: To test whether fetal clonotypes persist, this study deep-sequenced TCR alpha and beta repertoires from monozygotic twins, from unrelated adults of various ages, and from cord blood. To rule out contamination, the twin experiments were replicated at different times with different library preparation protocols.

V has 5 bases trimmed and J has 5 bases trimmed; junction bases matching no gene number 6. The CDR3 measures 14 amino acids from cysteine to phenylalanine. Just CDR3 DNA is preserved here, 42 bases in frame from base 1. In the germline V gene, CDR1 corresponds to MNHNS and CDR2 to SASEGT. Library method: 5' RACE. The run used an Illumina HiSeq 2000. Template switching introduced a universal primer binding site; the final cDNA contained a unique molecular identifier, enabling accurate counting of TCR cDNA molecules. First-strand cDNA for TCR alpha and beta chains was synthesized from specific primers in the conserved constant-segment region. To control for contamination, every cDNA library carried two barcodes: a SMART-Mk sample barcode plus Illumina barcodes. TruSeq adapter sequences along with Illumina sample barcodes were introduced in two successive PCR steps. The Illumina HiSeq platform was used with custom primers to sequence TCR alpha and beta cDNA libraries. The original methods were these. MiGEC processed the raw reads to extract unique molecular identifiers, while MiXCR was used to determine the CDR3 positions. For each individual, recombination models were inferred using an EM algorithm with the repgenHMM and IGoR tools. Shared clonotype analysis was performed with the tcR package in R, normalizing sharing by the product of cloneset sizes. To study raw recombination without the effects of thymic and clonal selection, out-of-frame nonproductive sequences were analyzed. TCRdb reprocessing: public reads trimmed at Q25 with fastp, clones called with MiXCR, in-frame beta chains kept. Here each entry gathers all rows of one CDR3 protein and keeps the most common genes and DNA. The authors' filters were not applied to this entry. Recorded for this sample are 15,000 to 20,000 distinct CDR3 sequences; just under 70% of them occurred a single time. Less than 6.5% of the sample lies in the top ten.

Study-level results and caveats: Invariant T cells such as MAIT and iNKT could partly confound zero-insertion analyses, although diverse VJ usage argued against such confounding for most clonotypes. Fewer insertions were carried by abundant cord blood beta clonotypes, a similar but weaker trend appeared in young adult naive repertoires, and no such trend appeared in memory repertoires. Compared with coincidental sharing between unrelated individuals, out-of-frame TCR alpha sequences shared between twins showed an excess of sequences with low generation probability. Out-of-frame TCR alpha sharing in monozygotic twins was systematically underestimated by recombination models, whereas sharing between unrelated individuals was in agreement with the recombination models. Because the same donors could not be followed over many years, the conclusions relied on cross-sectional statistical analysis. The excess sharing between twins in beta out-of-frame sequences was weaker because fewer shared sequences reduced the signal-to-noise ratio.

Every donor was a healthy Caucasian. Three pairs of female monozygotic twins, all aged 18 to 29 years, were included in the twin cohort. Miltenyi CD45RO+ enrichment and human naive T-cell isolation kits were used to isolate memory (CD45RO+) and naive T cells from PBMC. For this clonotype: Its target antigen remains unknown. The input lacks base qualities; no much larger clone sits a single base away.

The clonotype was recovered from a woman younger than 35 in good health. This table probably holds off-target reads from a library built for another chain. Specimen: memory (CD45RO+) T cells sorted from blood. Read against the paper, the sample's cell subset or site label means: CD45RO+ enriched T cells. The V and J segments used are TRBV6-1 and TRBJ2-7, with 10 bases matching TRBD2. For the CDR3, the sequence is CASSNPGTSDEQYF. The base sequence is TGTGCCAGCAGTAATCCCGGGACTAGCGACGAGCAGTACTTC.